A single TCR beta chain is shown here with its context. The sample comes from a study of blood T cell repertoires in COVID-19. Study at large: Samples representing acute and convalescent COVID-19 were sourced from the United States, Italy and Spain. The cDNA or gDNA used as material had been derived from T cells, B-cell-depleted T cells, or PBMCs.

V was pared by 3 bases and J by 7 bases, with 18 bases of the junction left unmatched. The germline V gene has CDR1 PRHDT and CDR2 FYEKMQ (reference sequence). The CDR3 is 18 amino acids. Authors' analysis steps: Researchers report that nucleated cell counts were estimated from reference gene primer amplification. This table comes from immunoSEQ multiplex PCR, and its TCRdb copy is limited to in-frame clones, with some not included. V, J and clone size were drawn from that table, and D and trimming were deduced from the DNA. Of tens of thousands of clones detected, around 84% appear once; the ten largest clones hold about an eighth.

The clonotype comes from an elderly woman with acute or convalescent COVID-19. The chain joins TRBV13 to TRBJ2-1; 7 bases align to TRBD1. Sequencing used peripheral blood. Written as DNA, the CDR3 is TGTGCCAGCAGCTTCACACCCCCGGGACAGCCCTTAGAAAATGAGCAGTTCTTC. This sequence encodes CASSFTPPGQPLENEQFF.